One sample yielded the 15 T cell receptor beta chains listed below, sequenced in a study of neoadjuvant anti-PD-1 for oral cavity cancer. Libraries were prepared by immunoSEQ multiplex PCR; TCRdb keeps only in-frame clonotypes and omits some of them. The table has 30,000 to 35,000 clones, around nine tenths seen once. This specimen consisted of PBMCs, obtained before nivolumab (anti-PD-1) treatment. Receptors were obtained from a person aged 35-79 years with oral cavity squamous cell carcinoma.

This chain joins TRBV29-1 and TRBJ2-3, with D perhaps matching TRBD2 (6 bases). With 7 bases removed from V and 2 bases from J, the gap between germline ends came to 13 bases. The germline gives CDR1 SQVTM, CDR2 ANQGSEA. The CDR3 contains 13 residues. In DNA form, the CDR3 reads TGCAGCGCTTCCGGGAGTGTCACAGATACGCAGTATTTT. Amino acid sequence: CSASGSVTDTQYF.

There are a few counts of this clone. The chain joins TRBV7-2 to TRBJ2-3; 9 nucleotides match TRBD2. In germline, CDR1 is SGHTA, CDR2 FQGNSA. J was trimmed by 1 base and V by 0 bases; bases with no gene match: 2. The CDR3 length is 16 residues. The CDR3 nucleotides read TGTGCCAGCAGCTTAGCCGGCGGGGGGGGCACAGATACGCAGTATTTT. Residues: CASSLAGGGGTDTQYF. Full variable domain (missing parts from reference TRBV7-2 and TRBJ2-3): GAGVSQSPSNKVTEKGKDVELRCDPISGHTALYWYRQSLGQGLEFLIYFQGNSAPDKSGLPSDRFSAERTGGSVSTLTIQRTQQEDSAVYLCASSLAGGGGTDTQYFGPGTRLTVL.

The gene calls are TRBV13 and TRBJ1-1; D call uncertain. The CDR3 sequence is 14 residues long. The V gene lost 3 bases and the J gene lost 4 bases, with 12 bases spanning the gap. In germline, CDR1 is PRHDT, CDR2 FYEKMQ (reference sequence). DNA for the CDR3: TGTGCCAGCAGCTTTGACCTAATCGGCACTGAAGCTTTCTTT. Amino acids: CASSFDLIGTEAFF. The entire variable domain, with the rest obtained from reference TRBV13 and TRBJ1-1, is as follows: AAGVIQSPRHLIKEKRETATLKCYPIPRHDTVYWYQQGPGQDPQFLISFYEKMQSDKGSIPDRFSAQQFSDYHSELNMSSLELGDSALYFCASSFDLIGTEAFFGQGTRLTVV.

The rearrangement joins TRBV11-3 to TRBJ2-1; 8 bases line up with TRBD1. The CDR3 length is 12 residues. The V gene end was trimmed by 5 bases and the J gene end by 11 bases; junction bases not matched to a gene: 5. Germline CDR1 SGHNT, CDR2 YENEEA. CDR3 residues: CASSPGDRQQFF. CDR3 coding DNA: TGTGCCAGCAGCCCCGGGGACAGGCAGCAGTTCTTC.

This clone was seen once. The rearrangement uses TRBV4-2 and TRBJ1-4, with a weak D call TRBD1 (5 bases). The V gene lost 0 bases and the J gene lost 3 bases, with 5 bases spanning the gap. The CDR3 runs 14 residues. Germline loops: CDR1 LGHNA, CDR2 YNFKEQ. Here the CDR3 DNA reads TGTGCCAGCAGCCAAGAGGGGCCTAATGAAAAACTGTTTTTT. This codes for CASSQEGPNEKLFF.

This chain uses TRBV7-2 with TRBJ2-7; no clear D. CDR1 is SGHTA, CDR2 FQGNSA, per germline. V gave up 3 bases and J gave up 6 bases, with 15 bases separating them. The CDR3 is 14 amino acids. The CDR3 nucleotides read TGTGCCAGCAGCTTGGGCAGAAGACCGCCCGAGCAGTACTTC. Translating it yields CASSLGRRPPEQYF. The full variable domain, rest sourced from reference TRBV7-2 and TRBJ2-7, is GAGVSQSPSNKVTEKGKDVELRCDPISGHTALYWYRQSLGQGLEFLIYFQGNSAPDKSGLPSDRFSAERTGGSVSTLTIQRTQQEDSAVYLCASSLGRRPPEQYFGPGTRLTVT.

The rearrangement uses TRBV19 and TRBJ1-2, with D possibly TRBD1 on 6 matching bases. The germline CDR1 and CDR2 sequences are LNHDA and SQIVND (reference sequence). This CDR3 has 13 residues. The V and J ends lost 5 bases and 3 bases respectively, with 10 bases between them. The CDR3 sequence: CASSLGQHYGYTF. The DNA for the CDR3 is TGTGCCAGTAGTCTCGGACAGCACTATGGCTACACCTTC. Drawing the rest from reference TRBV19 and TRBJ1-2, the complete variable domain is DGGITQSPKYLFRKEGQNVTLSCEQNLNHDAMYWYRQDPGQGLRLIYYSQIVNDFQKGDIAEGYSVSREKKESFPLTVTSAQKNPTAFYLCASSLGQHYGYTFGSGTRLTVV.

A single count supports this clone. The gene calls are TRBV10-1 and TRBJ2-1; 8 bases line up with TRBD2. Losses at the gene ends were 1 base for V and 5 bases for J; bases not matched to a gene: 4. CDR1 and CDR2 (germline): WNHNN, SYGVQD (reference sequence). CDR3 length: 15 residues. The CDR3 DNA reads TGCGCCAGCAGTGAGTTCGAGCGGGGGAACAATGAGCAGTTCTTC. Amino acids: CASSEFERGNNEQFF.

This chain connects TRBV11-3 to TRBJ2-1, with D unclear. V lost 5 bases, J lost 0 bases, and 17 bases lay in between. The V gene's germline CDR1 is SGHNT and CDR2 YENEEA. The CDR3 is made up of 17 amino acids. CDR3 loop: CASSVGDRISSYNEQFF. CDR3 nucleotides: TGTGCCAGCAGCGTTGGGGATCGGATCAGCTCCTACAATGAGCAGTTCTTC.

J is TRBJ1-3 and V is TRBV5-4; D uncertain. The germline V and J ends were trimmed by 7 bases and 4 bases, with 18 bases remaining between them. The CDR3 length is 15 residues. Germline CDR1 reads SGHNT; CDR2 reads YYREEE (reference sequence). CDR3 region: CASGDEAFAGNTIYF. Here the CDR3 DNA reads TGTGCCAGCGGAGACGAGGCTTTCGCCGGAAACACCATATATTTT.

This chain uses TRBV4-1 with TRBJ1-1; 7 bases are shared with TRBD1. J gave up 3 bases and V 4 bases, and 8 bases lay outside the gene matches. This CDR3 region has 15 residues. CDR1 is MGHRA and CDR2 is YSYEKL in the germline V gene. The CDR3: CASSPKGTDYTEAFF. CDR3 DNA sequence: TGCGCCAGCAGCCCAAAAGGGACAGATTACACTGAAGCTTTCTTT.

This clone was detected a few times. This rearrangement joins TRBV25-1 to TRBJ1-6; D may be TRBD1 (6 bases). This CDR3 has 16 amino acids. The germline V gene has CDR1 MGHDK and CDR2 SYGVNS. V lost 6 bases and J lost 6, with 18 bases in between. The CDR3 DNA reads TGTGCCAGCAGGGCACCCGGGACATCAACTAATTCACCCCTCCACTTT. Amino acids: CASRAPGTSTNSPLHF.

The V call is TRBV9, the J call TRBJ1-3; 8 positions agree with TRBD1. The germline gives CDR1 SGDLS, CDR2 YYNGEE. This CDR3 has 15 amino acids. V was pared by 4 bases and J by 3 bases, with 6 bases of the junction left unmatched. The CDR3 protein is CASSPGQEIGNTIYF. For the CDR3, the DNA is TGTGCCAGCAGCCCGGGACAGGAGATTGGAAACACCATATATTTT.

The V gene is TRBV10-3, the J gene TRBJ1-3; D is uncertain. The V gene lost 2 bases and the J gene lost 4 bases, with 6 bases spanning the gap. Germline V gene lookup returns CDR1 ENHRY and CDR2 SYGVKD. CDR3 length equals 13 residues. CDR3 in DNA: TGTGCCATCAGTGAGCGAGACGGAAACACCATATATTTT. It encodes CAISERDGNTIYF.

Only one count was recorded for this clone. The chain links TRBV29-1 to TRBJ2-5; TRBD2 might be the D (5 bases). The germline V gene encodes CDR1 SQVTM and CDR2 ANQGSEA. The CDR3 runs to 14 residues. Trimming took off 0 bases at V and 4 bases at J, with 12 bases between the two ends. This CDR3 reads CSVEDEGHRETQYF. Here the CDR3 DNA reads TGCAGCGTTGAAGATGAGGGCCACAGAGAGACCCAGTACTTC. Filled out from reference TRBV29-1 and TRBJ2-5, the complete variable domain reads SAVISQKPSRDICQRGTSLTIQCQVDSQVTMMFWYRQQPGQSLTLIATANQGSEATYESGFVIDKFPISRPNLTFSTLTVSNMSPEDSSIYLCSVEDEGHRETQYFGPGTRLLVL.